This T cell receptor beta chain appears in the sequencing data of a study of OX40 agonist ivuxolimab in advanced cancers. Background on the study: Patients took ivuxolimab, an agonistic anti-OX40 (CD134) antibody. In three patients, partial responses were observed, one with hepatocellular carcinoma and two with cutaneous melanoma. Males comprised 82.7% of the group, whose mean age was approximately 60 years (range about 20 to 79). Points from the study as a whole: At 0.1 to 3.0 mg/kg, CD4+ and CD8+ blood T cells expanded clonally by week 6.

Notes on this clone: Its antigen is currently unknown.

Clones were read by immunoSEQ multiplex PCR, and TCRdb kept only the in-frame ones, dropping some. The profile covers about 62,000 clones, with 60% to 85% appearing a single time and 11% taken by the ten largest. Source: CD4+ or CD8+ T cells sorted from blood, taken in a trial of the OX40 agonist ivuxolimab. This receptor was taken from an adult with an advanced solid tumor such as melanoma, head and neck, liver or kidney cancer.

CDR3 sequence reads: CASSPHSPGDEQFF. The CDR3 DNA sequence: TGTGCCAGCAGCCCACACTCCCCGGGAGACGAGCAGTTCTTC. J is TRBJ2-1 and V is TRBV7-9, with a possible D match to TRBD2 (6 bases). The CDR3 has 14 amino acids. V was trimmed by 5 bases and J by 10 bases, leaving 18 bases between them. Germline loops: CDR1 SEHNR, CDR2 FQNEAQ (reference sequence).